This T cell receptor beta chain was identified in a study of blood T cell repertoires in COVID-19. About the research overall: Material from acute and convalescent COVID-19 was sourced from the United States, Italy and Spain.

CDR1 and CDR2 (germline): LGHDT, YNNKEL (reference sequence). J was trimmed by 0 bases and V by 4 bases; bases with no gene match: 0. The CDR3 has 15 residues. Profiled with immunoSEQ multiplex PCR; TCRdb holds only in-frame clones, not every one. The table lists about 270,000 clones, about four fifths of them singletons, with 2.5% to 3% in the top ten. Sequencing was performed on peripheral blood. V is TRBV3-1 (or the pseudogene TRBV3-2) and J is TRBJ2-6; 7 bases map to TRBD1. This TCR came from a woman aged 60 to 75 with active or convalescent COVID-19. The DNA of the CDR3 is TGTGCCAGCAGCCCAGGGGGCTCTGGGGCCAACGTCCTGACTTTC. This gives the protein CASSPGGSGANVLTF.